Below, 12 T cell receptor beta chains from the same sample are listed, as sequenced in a study of PD-1 blockade in classical Hodgkin lymphoma. Autologous stem cell transplantation was followed by relapse in every patient, and brentuximab vedotin exposure varied. Data came from immunoSEQ multiplex PCR; TCRdb stores just in-frame clones and leaves some out. The table includes approximately 13,000 clones, roughly 77% detected once. Sequences were derived from peripheral blood mononuclear cells (PBMCs), sampled at baseline. These receptors were taken from a human donor with classical Hodgkin lymphoma.

V gene TRBV2 combines with J gene TRBJ2-2; no definite D call. Germline values: CDR1 SNHLY, CDR2 FYNNEI. V lost 6 bases and J lost 1, with 3 bases in between. This CDR3 contains 12 residues. The CDR3 bases are TGTGCCAGCAGGAGGAACACCGGGGAGCTGTTTTTT. This encodes CASRRNTGELFF.

The chain joins TRBV28 to TRBJ2-2, with unresolved D. The CDR3 loop spans 11 amino acids. CDR1 and CDR2 from the germline V gene are MDHEN and SYDVKM. The V and J ends lost 7 bases and 4 bases respectively, with 4 bases between them. CDR3: CASIATGELFF. The CDR3 DNA is TGTGCCAGCATCGCCACCGGGGAGCTGTTTTTT.

The J gene is TRBJ1-2, the V gene TRBV6-5; D is ambiguous. The CDR3 spans 13 residues. Trimming took off 0 bases at V and 8 bases at J, with 10 bases between the two ends. CDR1 and CDR2 from the germline V gene are MNHEY and SVGAGI. CDR3 amino acids: CASSYSGGGGYTF. The CDR3 DNA sequence: TGTGCCAGCAGTTACTCCGGCGGAGGGGGCTACACCTTC.

V usage is TRBV6-6 and J usage is TRBJ2-2, with 9 bases that match TRBD1. Germline V CDR1 and CDR2: MNHNY, SVGAGI (reference sequence). The junction had 22 bases not matched to a gene; V was cut back by 7 bases and J by 16 bases. CDR3 length: 16 amino acids. The CDR3 reads CASKKDGTGNHRGWFF. As DNA, the CDR3 is TGTGCCAGCAAAAAGGACGGGACAGGGAATCACCGGGGGTGGTTTTTT.

This clone was detected only a few times. The chain couples TRBV29-1 to TRBJ1-2, with D hard to call. The CDR3 spans 12 residues. V was cut by 4 bases and J by 1 base, with 7 bases left in between. CDR1 is SQVTM, CDR2 ANQGSEA, per germline. The CDR3 nucleotides are TGCAGCGTTGGTTGGATTAACTATGGCTACACCTTC. The encoded protein is CSVGWINYGYTF.

The J gene is TRBJ1-1, the V gene TRBV5-1; TRBD1 matches 7 bases. Trimming cost V 3 bases and J 1 base; bases outside gene matches: 6. Germline V lookup: CDR1 SGHRS, CDR2 YFSETQ. The CDR3 runs 15 residues. The CDR3 sequence: CASSWNRGKNTEAFF. CDR3 DNA sequence: TGCGCCAGCAGCTGGAACAGGGGTAAGAACACTGAAGCTTTCTTT.

The chain uses TRBV5-1 and TRBJ2-7; 7 nucleotides match TRBD1. This CDR3 is built from 14 residues. J lost 5 bases, V lost 0 bases, and 5 bases had no gene match. Germline loops: CDR1 SGHRS, CDR2 YFSETQ. CDR3: CASSLDRGFHEQYF. The CDR3, as DNA: TGCGCCAGCAGCTTGGACAGGGGATTCCACGAGCAGTACTTC.

The chain uses TRBV11-2 and TRBJ1-4; TRBD1 matches 7 bases. With V trimmed by 5 bases and J by 2 bases, 5 bases remained unmatched. The V gene's germline CDR1 is SGHAT and CDR2 FQNNGV. This CDR3 is 15 amino acids long. The CDR3 loop is CASSTIQGTNEKLFF. Written as DNA, the CDR3 is TGTGCCAGCAGCACGATACAGGGGACTAATGAAAAACTGTTTTTT.

The chain couples TRBV6-6 to TRBJ1-5, with a weak D call TRBD1 (6 bases). Germline V gene lookup returns CDR1 MNHNY and CDR2 SVGAGI (reference sequence). This CDR3 has 15 amino acids. Trimming shortened V by 4 bases and J by 13 bases, and 23 bases separated the two germline ends. CDR3 sequence (DNA): TGTGCCAGCAGTTCAGGGACCTACGCGGGGGCCGATCAGCATTTT. It specifies CASSSGTYAGADQHF.

The count of this clone is one. This chain links TRBV7-2 with TRBJ1-2; unclear D gene. The CDR3 is 13 residues long. Trimming cost V 6 bases and J 6 bases, with 14 bases left between them. CDR1 and CDR2 (germline): SGHTA, FQGNSA. CDR3 coding DNA: TGTGCCAGCAGTCTTACAGATTGGCATGGCTACACCTTC. As protein: CASSLTDWHGYTF.

The chain is built from TRBV7-9 and TRBJ1-2, with D perhaps matching TRBD1 (5 bases). Trimming took off 1 base at V and 6 bases at J, with 15 bases between the two ends. The germline CDR1 and CDR2 sequences are SEHNR and FQNEAQ (reference sequence). This CDR3 has 15 residues. The CDR3 region is CASSLGGQGADGYTF. In nucleotides, the CDR3 is TGTGCCAGCAGCTTAGGGGGTCAGGGAGCGGATGGCTACACCTTC.

The V and J genes are TRBV11-1 and TRBJ2-4; D could derive from TRBD1 or TRBD2 (6 bases each). The CDR3 length is 17 residues. Germline assignment: CDR1 SGHAT and CDR2 FQDESV (reference sequence). V was shortened by 0 bases and J by 1 base, with 13 bases between the two germline ends. The chain's CDR3 is CASSLASGAGAKNIQYF. The DNA of the CDR3 is TGTGCCAGCAGCTTAGCCTCAGGGGCGGGGGCCAAAAACATTCAGTACTTC.